This section outlines one T cell receptor beta chain sequence together with its context. The sample belongs to a study of technical replicates of blood from a few donors. Germline CDR1 MNHEY, CDR2 SMNVEV (reference sequence). Trimming took 2 bases from V and 1 from J; bases not matched to a gene: 4. The CDR3 runs 15 residues. Repertoires were generated with immunoSEQ multiplex PCR, while TCRdb's copy carries only in-frame clones and drops some. The sample has 68,000 or so clones, about 91% seen once. The sequencing sample was made of T cells isolated from PBMCs. The source is a human donor in good health. This rearrangement joins TRBV27 to TRBJ1-2, with 7 bases aligning to TRBD1. The CDR3 nucleotides read TGTGCCAGCAGTTTAGGAGGGGGCCGTAACTATGGCTACACCTTC. Translated: CASSLGGGRNYGYTF.